The next 16 T cell receptor beta chains were all read from a single sample in a study of blood T cells in healthy people across ages. Using a J-beta primer mix together with a sample-barcoded 5' primer, a second PCR was run for roughly 7 to 11 cycles. TCRdb fed the 5' RACE reads into MiXCR, producing one record per CDR3 protein. The sample lists 1.5 million to 2 million distinct CDR3 sequences, about 31% occurring once. Sequenced: blood. The receptors come from a young woman in good health.

This clonotype was seen ten or more times. The chain employs TRBV20-1 and TRBJ2-1; D gene unclear. CDR1 and CDR2 from the germline V gene are DFQATT and SNEGSKA (reference sequence). The V gene lost 6 bases and the J gene lost 0 bases, with 18 bases spanning the gap. This CDR3 contains 16 residues. CDR3 bases: TGCAGTGCCCTGCCTATCACCCTAAGCTCCTACAATGAGCAGTTCTTC. It specifies CSALPITLSSYNEQFF.

J is TRBJ2-3 and V is TRBV20-1; D might be TRBD1 (5 bases). The germline gives CDR1 DFQATT, CDR2 SNEGSKA (reference sequence). The CDR3 is 12 residues long. Deletions cut 7 bases from V and 5 bases from J, with 13 bases between. The CDR3 DNA follows: TGCAGTGTGAGCAGGACAAAAGATACGCAGTATTTT. This codes for CSVSRTKDTQYF.

This clonotype was counted a single time. DNA of the CDR3: TGCAGTGCTGTGACTAGCGGATGCCACGAGCAGTACTTC. As protein: CSAVTSGCHEQYF. This chain connects TRBV20-1 to TRBJ2-7; the match to TRBD2 covers 9 bases. The CDR3 runs to 13 residues. J gave up 5 bases and V 5 bases, and 7 bases lay outside the gene matches. Per germline, CDR1 DFQATT and CDR2 SNEGSKA (reference sequence).

The rearrangement links TRBV20-1 to TRBJ2-2, with 7 bases matching TRBD1. V shed 1 base and J 0 bases; nucleotides not matched to a gene: 8. There are 17 residues in the CDR3. Germline V CDR1 and CDR2: DFQATT, SNEGSKA (reference sequence). CDR3 sequence reads: CSARVPRTGANTGELFF. CDR3 in DNA: TGCAGTGCTAGAGTTCCTCGAACAGGGGCGAACACCGGGGAGCTGTTTTTT.

The J gene is TRBJ2-5, the V gene TRBV5-1; D might be TRBD1 or TRBD2, each matching 5 bases. The DNA end is more similar to TRBJ2-7, so the J call may be wrong. Germline CDR1 SGHRS, CDR2 YFSETQ. The CDR3 consists of 18 residues. The chain's CDR3 is CASSFPPGRRNRSYEQYF. The DNA of the CDR3 is TGCGCCAGCAGCTTCCCTCCGGGACGGAGAAATAGGAGCTACGAGCAGTACTTC.

Many counts were recorded for this clonotype. V and J are TRBV29-1 and TRBJ2-3, with 7 bases matching TRBD2. This CDR3 has 17 amino acids. V lost 3 bases to trimming and J lost 0 bases; unmatched junction nucleotides: 12. Germline loops: CDR1 SQVTM, CDR2 ANQGSEA. CDR3: CSVEGLRGGPSTDTQYF. In DNA form, the CDR3 reads TGCAGCGTTGAGGGCCTTAGGGGAGGGCCTAGCACAGATACGCAGTATTTT.

This clonotype was seen a few times. The chain joins TRBV20-1 to TRBJ1-4; D perhaps matches TRBD1 (6 bases). The germline V gene has CDR1 DFQATT and CDR2 SNEGSKA (reference sequence). Deletions cut 2 bases from V and 6 bases from J, with 7 bases between. The CDR3 is 12 amino acids. The CDR3 DNA reads as TGCAGTGCTAGAAGGACAGATGAAAAACTGTTTTTT. This sequence encodes CSARRTDEKLFF.

The V gene is TRBV4-1, the J gene TRBJ2-3; D gene unclear. There are 13 residues in the CDR3. Trimming removed 5 bases from V and 3 bases from J, with 9 bases in between. In germline, CDR1 is MGHRA, CDR2 YSYEKL. The CDR3 DNA is TGCGCCAGCAGCTTCGACCTTACAGATACGCAGTATTTT. Its translation: CASSFDLTDTQYF.

As to this clonotype: At one end, the junction sequence differs from germline, possibly due to a read error. The gene calls are TRBV6-5 and TRBJ2-3; 15 bases are shared with TRBD2. The CDR3 runs 17 residues. Germline CDR1 MNHEY, CDR2 SVGAGI. The CDR3 protein is CTSSYATGTSGGYTQYF. CDR3 bases: TGTACCAGCAGTTACGCAACCGGGACTAGCGGGGGGTATACGCAGTATTTT.

This clonotype was counted only a few times. The gene calls are TRBV20-1 and TRBJ2-3; TRBD2 matches at 12 bases. Germline-derived CDR1 and CDR2 are DFQATT and SNEGSKA (reference sequence). The length of the CDR3 is 16 residues. J gave up 2 bases and V 5 bases, and 8 bases lay outside the gene matches. The CDR3 coding sequence is TGCAGTGCTCCCCGCCGACTAGCGGGGGACACAGATACGCAGTATTTT. As protein: CSAPRRLAGDTDTQYF.

This chain uses TRBV6-2 or TRBV6-3 with TRBJ1-2, with a tentative D call TRBD1 (5 bases). This CDR3 is built from 15 residues. V shed 4 bases and J shed 8 bases, with 20 bases lying between them. Germline V gene sequence: CDR1 MNHEY, CDR2 SVGEGT. CDR3 sequence reads: CASSFPPGWTGGYTF. Written as DNA, the CDR3 is TGTGCCAGCAGTTTCCCGCCAGGGTGGACGGGAGGCTACACCTTC.

Ten or more counts support this clonotype. The chain employs TRBV5-1 and TRBJ2-1; TRBD1 matches 7 bases. CDR3 length equals 14 residues. V lost 0 bases and J lost 6; bases outside the gene matches: 3. Germline V CDR1 and CDR2: SGHRS, YFSETQ. DNA for the CDR3: TGCGCCAGCAGCTTGGGGGACAGCATCAATGAGCAGTTCTTC. Its translation: CASSLGDSINEQFF.

V and J are TRBV12-3 or TRBV12-4 and TRBJ1-1, with a tentative D call TRBD1 (5 bases). V gave up 11 bases and J gave up 1 base, with 17 bases separating them. The CDR3 has 14 amino acids. DNA for the CDR3: TGTGCCTCAAATTGGGACGGGGGGAACACTGAAGCTTTCTTT. As protein: CASNWDGGNTEAFF.

The chain recombines TRBV5-1 with TRBJ2-7, with 12 nucleotides matching TRBD2. CDR1 is SGHRS, CDR2 YFSETQ, per germline. This CDR3 spans 16 amino acids. V was clipped by 5 bases and J by 0 bases; unmatched bases: 6. CDR3 sequence: CASSAGLAGPSYEQYF. CDR3 DNA: TGCGCCAGCAGTGCGGGACTAGCGGGTCCCTCCTACGAGCAGTACTTC.

In this sample, this clonotype turned up a few times. The rearrangement uses TRBV30 and TRBJ2-6; perhaps D is TRBD1 or TRBD2 (5 bases each). The CDR3 has 21 amino acids. Trimming left V 2 bases short and J 0 bases short, with 26 bases between. Looked up from germline, CDR1 is GTSNPN and CDR2 is SVGIG (reference sequence). CDR3 DNA: TGTGCCTGGAGTCAAGACTGGACCCTCGGGGCCTCAAGCTCTGGGGCCAACGTCCTGACTTTC. This translates into CAWSQDWTLGASSSGANVLTF.

The genes are TRBV28 and TRBJ2-5; weak D call: TRBD1 (6 bases). The CDR3 has 16 residues. CDR1 is MDHEN and CDR2 is SYDVKM in the germline V gene. V shed 5 bases and J shed 2 bases, with 18 bases lying between them. CDR3: CASSLDSRDNQETQYF. For the CDR3, the DNA is TGTGCCAGCAGTCTGGATTCCCGGGACAATCAAGAGACCCAGTACTTC.